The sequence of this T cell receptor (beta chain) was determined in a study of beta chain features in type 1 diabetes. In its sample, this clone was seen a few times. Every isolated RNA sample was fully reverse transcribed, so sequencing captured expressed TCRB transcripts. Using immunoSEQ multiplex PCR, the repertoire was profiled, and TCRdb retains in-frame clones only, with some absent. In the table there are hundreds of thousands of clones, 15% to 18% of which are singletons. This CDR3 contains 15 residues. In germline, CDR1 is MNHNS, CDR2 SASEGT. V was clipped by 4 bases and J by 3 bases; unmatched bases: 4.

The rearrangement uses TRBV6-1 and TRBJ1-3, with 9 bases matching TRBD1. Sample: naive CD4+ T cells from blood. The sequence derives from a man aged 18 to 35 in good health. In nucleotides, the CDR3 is TGTGCCAGCAGTGCACAGGGGGCTGGTGGAAACACCATATATTTT. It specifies CASSAQGAGGNTIYF.